Described below is a single T cell receptor (beta chain) sequence and its context. What it recognizes is unknown. This record belongs to a study of cytomegalovirus exposure and HLA in healthy donors. V gave up 4 bases and J gave up 5 bases, with 18 bases separating them. Germline CDR1 is SGHRS and CDR2 is YFSETQ. The length of the CDR3 is 15 residues. Study-level results: There were three CMV-associated chains whose specificity for CMV antigens was confirmed in vitro.

The data were produced by immunoSEQ multiplex PCR, yet TCRdb's version contains in-frame clones alone and is incomplete. The table lists approximately 150,000 clones, approximately 86% of them singletons. Input material: PBMCs. This sequence joins TRBV5-1 and TRBJ1-2, with TRBD1 as a possible D gene (6 bases). This sequence originates from a man aged 18 to 30 in good health and CMV-seropositive. The chain's CDR3 is CASSLPDRAPYGYTF. CDR3 DNA: TGCGCCAGCAGCCTCCCGGACAGAGCCCCTTATGGCTACACCTTC.